This T cell receptor (beta chain) was captured in a study of blood T cell repertoires in COVID-19. Study context: Samples of COVID-19 (acute and convalescent) were obtained from the United States, Italy and Spain. Sample material is recorded as cDNA or gDNA derived from T cells, B-cell-depleted T cells, or PBMCs.

Original methodology: Amplification of reference gene primers provided the estimated nucleated cell counts. Libraries were prepared by immunoSEQ multiplex PCR; TCRdb keeps only in-frame clonotypes and omits some of them. The V and J calls and clone size come from that table; D and trimming were worked out from the DNA. The sample carries over 25,000 clones, around four fifths recorded once. V lost 1 base and J lost 2; bases outside the gene matches: 6. The CDR3 loop spans 17 amino acids. In germline, CDR1 is KGHSH, CDR2 LQKENI. The gene calls are TRBV18 and TRBJ2-5, with 11 bases that match TRBD2. This clonotype was obtained from a man of 80 years or more with active or convalescent COVID-19. Specimen: peripheral blood. CDR3 nucleotides: TGTGCCAGCTCACCACGGACGGGACTAGCGGTTCAAGAGACCCAGTACTTC. Its translation: CASSPRTGLAVQETQYF.